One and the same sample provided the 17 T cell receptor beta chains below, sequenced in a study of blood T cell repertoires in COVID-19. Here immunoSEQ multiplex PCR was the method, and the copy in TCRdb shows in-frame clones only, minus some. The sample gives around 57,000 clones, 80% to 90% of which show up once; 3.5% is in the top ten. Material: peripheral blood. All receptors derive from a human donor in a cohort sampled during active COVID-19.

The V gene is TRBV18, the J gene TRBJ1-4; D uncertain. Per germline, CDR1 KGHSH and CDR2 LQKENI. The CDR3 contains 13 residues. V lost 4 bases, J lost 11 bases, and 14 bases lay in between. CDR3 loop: CASSLRGSRKLFF. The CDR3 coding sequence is TGTGCCAGCTCACTTCGGGGATCTAGGAAACTGTTTTTT.

The chain's CDR3 is CASSVGLAGVYEQYF. The CDR3 DNA reads as TGTGCCAGCAGCGTAGGACTAGCGGGGGTGTACGAGCAGTACTTC. The genes are TRBV9 and TRBJ2-7; 12 nucleotides align to TRBD2. Germline V gene data show CDR1 as SGDLS and CDR2 as YYNGEE. The CDR3 consists of 15 residues. V dropped 0 bases and J dropped 4; count of bases not matched to a gene: 2.

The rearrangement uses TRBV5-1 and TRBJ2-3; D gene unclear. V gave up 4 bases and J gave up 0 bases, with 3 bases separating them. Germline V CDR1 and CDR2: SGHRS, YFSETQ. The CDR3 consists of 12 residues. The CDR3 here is CASSQSTDTQYF. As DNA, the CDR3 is TGCGCCAGCAGCCAAAGCACAGATACGCAGTATTTT.

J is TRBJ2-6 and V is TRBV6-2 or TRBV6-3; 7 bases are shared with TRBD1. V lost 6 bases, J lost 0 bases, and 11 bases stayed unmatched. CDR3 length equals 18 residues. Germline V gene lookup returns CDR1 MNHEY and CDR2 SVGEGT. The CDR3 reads CASSPTGQASSGANVLTF. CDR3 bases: TGTGCCAGCAGCCCTACTGGACAGGCCAGCTCTGGGGCCAACGTCCTGACTTTC.

The DNA of the CDR3 is TGTGCCAGCAGCTTGCTGGCGGGAGCGTACAATGAGCAGTTCTTC. It is translated as CASSLLAGAYNEQFF. V is TRBV5-4 and J is TRBJ2-1; the match to TRBD2 covers 7 bases. J lost 4 bases, V lost 1 base, and 5 bases had no gene match. CDR1 and CDR2 from the germline V gene are SGHNT and YYREEE (reference sequence). This CDR3 is 15 amino acids long.

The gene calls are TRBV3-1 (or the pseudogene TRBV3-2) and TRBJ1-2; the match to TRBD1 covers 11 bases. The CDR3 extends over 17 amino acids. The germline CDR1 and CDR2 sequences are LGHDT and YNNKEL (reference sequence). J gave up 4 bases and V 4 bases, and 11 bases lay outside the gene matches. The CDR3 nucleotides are TGTGCCAGCAGCCGCACGAGGACAGGGGGCCTTGGCTATGGCTACACCTTC. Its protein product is CASSRTRTGGLGYGYTF.

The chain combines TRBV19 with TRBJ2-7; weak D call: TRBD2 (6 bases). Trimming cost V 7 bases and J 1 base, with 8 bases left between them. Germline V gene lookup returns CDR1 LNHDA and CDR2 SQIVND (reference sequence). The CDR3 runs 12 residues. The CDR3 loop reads CASKGTSYEQYF. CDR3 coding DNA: TGTGCCAGTAAGGGGACTTCCTACGAGCAGTACTTC. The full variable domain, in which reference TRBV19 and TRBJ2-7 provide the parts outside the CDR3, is DGGITQSPKYLFRKEGQNVTLSCEQNLNHDAMYWYRQDPGQGLRLIYYSQIVNDFQKGDIAEGYSVSREKKESFPLTVTSAQKNPTAFYLCASKGTSYEQYFGPGTRLTVT.

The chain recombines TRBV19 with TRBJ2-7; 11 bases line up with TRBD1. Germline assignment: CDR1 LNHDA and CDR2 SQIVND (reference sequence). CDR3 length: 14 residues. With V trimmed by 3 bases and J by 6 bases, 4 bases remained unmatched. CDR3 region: CASSIGQGASEQYF. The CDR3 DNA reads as TGTGCCAGTAGTATTGGACAGGGGGCTAGCGAGCAGTACTTC.

CDR3 residues: CASSQESILSYNEQFF. The CDR3 region has the DNA TGCGCCAGCAGCCAAGAAAGCATCCTCTCCTACAATGAGCAGTTCTTC. The chain has TRBV4-3 and TRBJ2-1; D gene ambiguous. The CDR3 extends over 16 amino acids. The ends were cut back, 0 bases at V and 0 bases at J, with 9 bases in the middle. Germline V CDR1 and CDR2: LGHNA, YSLEER.

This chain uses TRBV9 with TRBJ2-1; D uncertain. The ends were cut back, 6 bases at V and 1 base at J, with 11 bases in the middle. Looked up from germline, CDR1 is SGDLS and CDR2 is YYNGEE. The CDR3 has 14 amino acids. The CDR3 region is CASTPEVSYNEQFF. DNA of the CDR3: TGTGCCAGCACCCCTGAGGTGTCCTACAATGAGCAGTTCTTC.

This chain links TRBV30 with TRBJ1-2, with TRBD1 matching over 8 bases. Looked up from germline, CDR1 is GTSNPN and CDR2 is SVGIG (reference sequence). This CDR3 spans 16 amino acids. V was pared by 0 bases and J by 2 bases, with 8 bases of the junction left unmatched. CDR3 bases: TGTGCCTGGAGTGTCTGGTTGGCAGGGGGCAACTATGGCTACACCTTC. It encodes CAWSVWLAGGNYGYTF.

CDR3 DNA sequence: TGTGCCAGCAAGGTTGGCGGGAACACCGGGGAGCTGTTTTTT. Its protein is CASKVGGNTGELFF. The rearrangement links TRBV6-4 to TRBJ2-2, with unresolved D. Germline V lookup: CDR1 MRHNA, CDR2 SNTAGT. CDR3 length: 14 amino acids. V was clipped by 7 bases and J by 1 base, with 10 bases between them.

As DNA, the CDR3 is TGTGCCACCAGGACAGGGAAAGGGGCTAACTATGGCTACACCTTC. Amino acids: CATRTGKGANYGYTF. The rearrangement links TRBV6-5 to TRBJ1-2; 8 positions agree with TRBD1. The germline CDR1 and CDR2 sequences are MNHEY and SVGAGI. CDR3 length: 15 amino acids. Germline trimming cut 10 bases from V and 0 bases from J; bases unmatched to any gene: 10.

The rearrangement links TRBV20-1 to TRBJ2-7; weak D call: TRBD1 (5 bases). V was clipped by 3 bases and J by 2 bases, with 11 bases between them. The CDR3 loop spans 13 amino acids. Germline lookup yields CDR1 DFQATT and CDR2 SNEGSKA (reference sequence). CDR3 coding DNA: TGCAGTGCTAGTCCCAGGGCTACCTACGAGCAGTACTTC. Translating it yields CSASPRATYEQYF.

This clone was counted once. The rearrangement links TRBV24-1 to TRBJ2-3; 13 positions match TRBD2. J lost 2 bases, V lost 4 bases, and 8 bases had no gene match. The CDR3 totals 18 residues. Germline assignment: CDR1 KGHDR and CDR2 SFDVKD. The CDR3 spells CATSDTTGLAGATDTQYF. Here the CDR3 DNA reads TGTGCCACCAGTGACACTACAGGACTAGCGGGGGCCACAGATACGCAGTATTTT.

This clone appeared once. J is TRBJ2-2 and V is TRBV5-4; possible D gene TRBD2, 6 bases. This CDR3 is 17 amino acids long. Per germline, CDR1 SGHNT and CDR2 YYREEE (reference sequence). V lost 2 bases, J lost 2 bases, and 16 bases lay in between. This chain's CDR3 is CASSFHWGLGNTGELFF. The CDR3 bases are TGTGCCAGCAGCTTTCATTGGGGACTGGGTAACACCGGGGAGCTGTTTTTT.

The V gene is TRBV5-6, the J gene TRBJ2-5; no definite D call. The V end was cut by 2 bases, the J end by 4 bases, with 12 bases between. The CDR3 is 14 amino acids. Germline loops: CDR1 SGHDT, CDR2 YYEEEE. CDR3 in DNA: TGTGCCAGCAGCTTAGGAGTTCTTGGAGAGACCCAGTACTTC. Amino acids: CASSLGVLGETQYF.